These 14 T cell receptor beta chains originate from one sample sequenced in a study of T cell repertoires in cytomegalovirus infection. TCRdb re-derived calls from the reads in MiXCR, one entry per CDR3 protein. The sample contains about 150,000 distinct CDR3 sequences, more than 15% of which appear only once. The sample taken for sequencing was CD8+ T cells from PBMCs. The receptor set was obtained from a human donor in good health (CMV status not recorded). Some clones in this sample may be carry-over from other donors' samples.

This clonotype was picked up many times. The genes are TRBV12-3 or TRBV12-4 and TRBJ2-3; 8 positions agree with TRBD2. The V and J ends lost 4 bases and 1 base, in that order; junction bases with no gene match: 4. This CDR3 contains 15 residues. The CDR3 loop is CASSWASGRTDTQYF. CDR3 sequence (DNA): TGTGCCAGCAGTTGGGCTAGCGGGCGCACAGATACGCAGTATTTT.

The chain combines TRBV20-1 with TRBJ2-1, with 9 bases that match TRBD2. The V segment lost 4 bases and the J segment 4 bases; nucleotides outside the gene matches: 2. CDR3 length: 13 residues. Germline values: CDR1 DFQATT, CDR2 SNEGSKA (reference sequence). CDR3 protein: CSATTSGYNEQFF. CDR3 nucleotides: TGCAGTGCTACTACTAGCGGGTACAATGAGCAGTTCTTC.

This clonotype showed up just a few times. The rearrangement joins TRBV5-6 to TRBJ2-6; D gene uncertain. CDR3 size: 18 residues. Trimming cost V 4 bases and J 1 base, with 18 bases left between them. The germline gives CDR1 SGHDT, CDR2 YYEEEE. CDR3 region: CASSPKTQRFSGANVLTF. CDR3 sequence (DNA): TGTGCCAGCAGCCCTAAGACACAACGTTTTTCTGGGGCCAACGTCCTGACTTTC.

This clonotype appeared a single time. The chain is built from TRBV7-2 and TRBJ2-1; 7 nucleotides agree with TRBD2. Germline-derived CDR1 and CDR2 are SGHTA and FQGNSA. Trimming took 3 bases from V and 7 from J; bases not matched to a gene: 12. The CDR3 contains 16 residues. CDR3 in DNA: TGTGCCAGCAGCTTCTGGGGGGGAACGGGAGTTAATGAGCAGTTCTTC. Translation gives CASSFWGGTGVNEQFF. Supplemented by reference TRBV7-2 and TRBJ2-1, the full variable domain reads GAGVSQSPSNKVTEKGKDVELRCDPISGHTALYWYRQSLGQGLEFLIYFQGNSAPDKSGLPSDRFSAERTGGSVSTLTIQRTQQEDSAVYLCASSFWGGTGVNEQFFGPGTRLTVL.

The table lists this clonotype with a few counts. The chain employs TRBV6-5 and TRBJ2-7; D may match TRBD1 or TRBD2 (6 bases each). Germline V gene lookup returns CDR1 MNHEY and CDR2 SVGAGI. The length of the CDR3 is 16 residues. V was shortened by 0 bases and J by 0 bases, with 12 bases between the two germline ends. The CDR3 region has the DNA TGTGCCAGCAGTTACTCTAGGGGGGATAGCTCCTACGAGCAGTACTTC. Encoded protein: CASSYSRGDSSYEQYF.

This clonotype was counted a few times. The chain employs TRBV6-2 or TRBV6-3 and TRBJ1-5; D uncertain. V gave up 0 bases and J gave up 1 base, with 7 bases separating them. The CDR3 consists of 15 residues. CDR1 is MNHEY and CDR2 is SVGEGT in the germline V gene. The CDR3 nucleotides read TGTGCCAGCAGTTACTCACCGGGGAGCAATCAGCCCCAGCATTTT. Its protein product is CASSYSPGSNQPQHF.

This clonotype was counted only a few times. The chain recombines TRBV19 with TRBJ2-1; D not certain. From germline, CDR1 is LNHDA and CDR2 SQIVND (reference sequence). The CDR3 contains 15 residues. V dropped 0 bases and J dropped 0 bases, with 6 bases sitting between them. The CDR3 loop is CASSIEEGSYNEQFF. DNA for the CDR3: TGTGCCAGTAGTATAGAAGAAGGCTCCTACAATGAGCAGTTCTTC.

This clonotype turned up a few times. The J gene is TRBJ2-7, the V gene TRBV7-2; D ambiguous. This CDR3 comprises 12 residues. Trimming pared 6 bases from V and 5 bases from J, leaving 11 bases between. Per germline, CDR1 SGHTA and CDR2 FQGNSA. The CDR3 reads CASSLPTNEQYF. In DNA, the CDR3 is TGTGCCAGCAGTCTCCCAACTAACGAGCAGTACTTC. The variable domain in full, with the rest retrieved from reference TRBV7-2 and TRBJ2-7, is GAGVSQSPSNKVTEKGKDVELRCDPISGHTALYWYRQSLGQGLEFLIYFQGNSAPDKSGLPSDRFSAERTGGSVSTLTIQRTQQEDSAVYLCASSLPTNEQYFGPGTRLTVT.

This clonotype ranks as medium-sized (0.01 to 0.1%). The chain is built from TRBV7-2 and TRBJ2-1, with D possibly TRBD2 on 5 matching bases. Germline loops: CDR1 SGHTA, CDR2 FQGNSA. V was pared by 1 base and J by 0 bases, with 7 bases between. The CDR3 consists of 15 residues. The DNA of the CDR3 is TGTGCCAGCAGCTTAGGGAGGTTCTCCTACAATGAGCAGTTCTTC. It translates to CASSLGRFSYNEQFF.

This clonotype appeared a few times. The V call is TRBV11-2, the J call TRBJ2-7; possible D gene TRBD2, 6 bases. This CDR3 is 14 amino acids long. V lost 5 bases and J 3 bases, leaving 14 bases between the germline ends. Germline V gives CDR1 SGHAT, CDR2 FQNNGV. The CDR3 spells CASSPPWGGYEQYF. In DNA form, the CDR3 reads TGTGCCAGCAGCCCCCCTTGGGGAGGCTACGAGCAGTACTTC.

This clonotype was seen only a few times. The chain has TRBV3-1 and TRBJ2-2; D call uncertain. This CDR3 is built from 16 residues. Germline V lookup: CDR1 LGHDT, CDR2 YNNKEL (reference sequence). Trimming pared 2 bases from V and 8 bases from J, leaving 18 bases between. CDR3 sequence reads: CASSQPLEKPAGELFF. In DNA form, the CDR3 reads TGTGCCAGCAGCCAACCACTTGAAAAACCTGCAGGGGAGCTGTTTTTT.

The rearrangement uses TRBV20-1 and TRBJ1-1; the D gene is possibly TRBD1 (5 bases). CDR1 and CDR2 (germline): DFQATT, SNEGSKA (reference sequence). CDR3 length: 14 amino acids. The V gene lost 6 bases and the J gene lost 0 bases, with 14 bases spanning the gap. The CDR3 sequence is CSAEEEGMNTEAFF. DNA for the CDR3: TGCAGTGCCGAGGAGGAGGGGATGAACACTGAAGCTTTCTTT.

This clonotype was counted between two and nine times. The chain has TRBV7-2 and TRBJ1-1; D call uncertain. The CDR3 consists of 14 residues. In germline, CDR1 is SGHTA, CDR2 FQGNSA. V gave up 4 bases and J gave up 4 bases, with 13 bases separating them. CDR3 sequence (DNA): TGTGCCAGCAGCTGGGTAGGGCCGGGCACTGAAGCTTTCTTT. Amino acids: CASSWVGPGTEAFF. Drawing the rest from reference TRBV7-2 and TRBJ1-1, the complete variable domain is GAGVSQSPSNKVTEKGKDVELRCDPISGHTALYWYRQSLGQGLEFLIYFQGNSAPDKSGLPSDRFSAERTGGSVSTLTIQRTQQEDSAVYLCASSWVGPGTEAFFGQGTRLTVV.

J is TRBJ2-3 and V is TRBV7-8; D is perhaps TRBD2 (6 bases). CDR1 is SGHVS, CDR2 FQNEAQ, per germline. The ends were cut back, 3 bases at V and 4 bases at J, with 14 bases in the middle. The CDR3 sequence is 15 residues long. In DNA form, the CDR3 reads TGTGCCAGCAGCTTTTCGGCTAGCGAAGCAGATACGCAGTATTTT. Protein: CASSFSASEADTQYF.